A selection of T cell receptor beta chains follows, all from one sample in a study of cytomegalovirus exposure and HLA in healthy donors. TCRdb's table, derived via immunoSEQ multiplex PCR, lists solely in-frame clones and lacks some. The sample shows about 140,000 clones, around three quarters of them seen only once. The sample was PBMCs. The receptors here all came from a woman aged 35 to 49 in good health and CMV-seronegative. The CDR3 runs from the conserved cysteine through the conserved F or W. The D gene is left open where the match is weak. Clone sizes are given selectively: once, few, many, or a class where the clone is expanded.

TRBV6-1	TRBJ2-7	TRBD1	-	15	TGTGCCAGCAGTGATGGGACAGGGATCTCCTACGAGCAGTACTTC	CASSDGTGISYEQYF
TRBV7-2	TRBJ1-2	-	-	16	TGTGCCAGCAGCCTTGAACAGGGTCTGGGTAACTATGGCTACACCTTC	CASSLEQGLGNYGYTF
TRBV9	TRBJ2-1	TRBD2	-	16	TGTGCCAGCAGCGTAACTAGCGGGAGAACCTACAATGAGCAGTTCTTC	CASSVTSGRTYNEQFF
TRBV6-6	TRBJ1-2	TRBD1	-	14	TGTGCCAGCAGACGAGACAGGGTGGACTATGGCTACACCTTC	CASRRDRVDYGYTF
TRBV2	TRBJ1-2	TRBD1	-	15	TGTGCCAGCAGCGAAACAGACAGGGTCCCCTATGGCTACACCTTC	CASSETDRVPYGYTF
TRBV10-3	TRBJ1-1	-	few	13	TGTGCCATCAGTGAAACAGTGGACACTGAAGCTTTCTTT	CAISETVDTEAFF
TRBV5-1	TRBJ2-1	-	-	17	TGCGCCACCTCACTCCCTAAGCTCCAGGCCTCCTACAATGAGCAGTTCTTC	CATSLPKLQASYNEQFF
TRBV7-9	TRBJ2-7	-	-	15	TGTGCCAGCAGCTTAGGGCAGGCCGTCTCCTACGAGCAGTACTTC	CASSLGQAVSYEQYF
TRBV6-1	TRBJ2-5	-	-	11	TGTGCCAGCACCGTATTAGAGACCCAGTACTTC	CASTVLETQYF
TRBV16	TRBJ2-5	TRBD2	-	15	TGTGCCAGCAGCCAGTCAGCGGGAGCAGGTGAGACCCAGTACTTC	CASSQSAGAGETQYF
TRBV30	TRBJ2-5	TRBD2	-	15	TGTGCCTGGAAACCTCCGCGGACTAGTATTTTAGAGCAGTACTTC	CAWKPPRTSILEQYF
TRBV19	TRBJ1-5	-	-	13	TGTGCCAGTAGTAAGGAGGGCAATCAGCCCCAGCATTTT	CASSKEGNQPQHF
TRBV12-5	TRBJ2-2	TRBD2	-	16	TGTGCTAGTGGTTTCGAGCGGGGGTCGTACACCGGGGAGCTGTTTTTT	CASGFERGSYTGELFF
TRBV5-1	TRBJ2-7	TRBD2	few	15	TGCGCCAGCAGCTTGGCAGTAGCGGGGTTCTACGAGCAGTACTTC	CASSLAVAGFYEQYF
TRBV5-1	TRBJ1-2	TRBD1	-	14	TGCGCCACCCAACCTACAGGGGCGGAGGATGGCTACACCTTC	CATQPTGAEDGYTF
TRBV10-3	TRBJ2-5	-	-	14	TGTGCCATCAGCGGGGGACAGAACCAAGAGACCCAGTACTTC	CAISGGQNQETQYF
TRBV5-5	TRBJ1-2	-	-	15	TGTGCCAGCAGCTTGCGAAGGGACATAAACTATGGCTACACCTTC	CASSLRRDINYGYTF
TRBV11-3	TRBJ2-7	TRBD1	-	15	TGTGCCAGCAGCTTAGGGGCAGGGGGAACCTACGAGCAGTACTTC	CASSLGAGGTYEQYF
TRBV6-1	TRBJ1-2	-	-	14	TGTGCCAGCACCCTTGAACAGGGAGAATATGGCTACACCTTC	CASTLEQGEYGYTF
TRBV6-5	TRBJ1-3	TRBD1	-	14	TGTGCCAGCAGTCGCGGACAGGGTGTACACACCATATATTTT	CASSRGQGVHTIYF
TRBV27	TRBJ1-6	TRBD1	-	12	TGTGCCAAGACAGGGGCCAATTCACCCCTCCACTTT	CAKTGANSPLHF
TRBV28	TRBJ1-5	-	-	14	TGTGCCAGCATTACGGCTAGTAGCAATCAGCCCCAGCATTTT	CASITASSNQPQHF
TRBV4-1	TRBJ1-5	-	-	15	TGCGCCAGCAGCCAAGACGGCAGGCAGAGTCAGCCCCAGCATTTT	CASSQDGRQSQPQHF
TRBV4-1	TRBJ2-1	TRBD2	-	22	TGCGCCAGCAGCCAGTGGCCTCTAGCGGGAGTCGGGTATAGGCGTGGGGACAATGAGCAGTTCTTC	CASSQWPLAGVGYRRGDNEQFF
TRBV27	TRBJ1-3	-	-	14	TGTGCCAGCAGTTTAGGGGGGGGCGGAAACACCATATATTTT	CASSLGGGGNTIYF
TRBV28	TRBJ2-7	-	-	13	TGTGCCAGCAAGTATCCAGGGACCTACGAGCAGTACTTC	CASKYPGTYEQYF
TRBV18	TRBJ2-1	-	-	15	TGTGCCAGCTCACCACAGGGGCCCGCGCAAGATGAGCAGTTCTTC	CASSPQGPAQDEQFF
TRBV2	TRBJ1-2	-	few	14	TGTGCCAGAACTAGGGAGGGGACTAACTATGGCTACACCTTC	CARTREGTNYGYTF